These 8 T cell receptor beta chains share one sample of origin, sequenced in a study of T cells expressing NK-cell markers. Following a re-call of the 5' RACE reads, TCRdb has one entry per CDR3 protein and lacks DNA. The table for this sample gives about 180,000 distinct CDR3 sequences. Sequenced: blood T cells: a sorted CD56 or NKG2C T cell subset, CD4+ or CD8+ T cells, or bulk PBMC T cells (not recorded which). The receptors were gathered from a man aged 18-75 years in good health.

J is TRBJ2-7 and V is TRBV4-1; as DNA is missing, the TRBD2 call by TCRdb cannot be tested. This CDR3 contains 17 residues. Germline V lookup: CDR1 MGHRA, CDR2 YSYEKL. The CDR3 is CASSQDVFPVGEDEQYF.

The chain joins TRBV7-9 to TRBJ2-3; TCRdb's D call of TRBD1 is untestable without DNA. CDR1 is SEHNR, CDR2 FQNEAQ, per germline (reference sequence). This CDR3 region has 17 residues. CDR3: CASSLGFVGGRTDTQYF.

This sequence joins TRBV27 and TRBJ2-2; TCRdb proposes TRBD1, but this gene call is untestable without DNA. In germline, CDR1 is MNHEY, CDR2 SMNVEV (reference sequence). The CDR3 is made up of 16 amino acids. CDR3 sequence: CASSLGTGNTGELFFF.

The V and J genes are TRBV19 and TRBJ2-1; the TRBD1 assignment by TCRdb is unverifiable without DNA. The CDR3 sequence is 15 residues long. CDR1 and CDR2 from the germline V gene are LNHDA and SQIVND (reference sequence). CDR3 region: CASSIPSRGWDEQFF.

The chain has TRBV13 and TRBJ2-5; TCRdb's D gene call, TRBD2, goes unchecked for lack of DNA. Germline lookup yields CDR1 PRHDT and CDR2 FYEKMQ (reference sequence). CDR3 length: 17 residues. CDR3 region: CASSSGDGGGAEETQYF.

V gene TRBV28 combines with J gene TRBJ2-7; TCRdb's assignment of TRBD1 cannot be checked, as there is no DNA. The length of the CDR3 is 14 residues. Germline V lookup: CDR1 MDHEN, CDR2 SYDVKM. This CDR3 reads CASSSRTGGNEQYF.

This chain connects TRBV5-6 to TRBJ2-4. Germline assignment: CDR1 SGHDT and CDR2 YYEEEE. The CDR3 has 15 residues. This CDR3 reads CASSLGVRTKNIQYF.

V and J are TRBV6-6 and TRBJ2-7. The CDR3 contains 11 residues. The germline CDR1 and CDR2 sequences are MNHNY and SVGAGI (reference sequence). This CDR3 is CASSQDYEQYF.